This entry is about one T cell receptor beta chain. Its antigen is unknown. These data belong to a study of Ad26.COV2.S vaccination and SARS-CoV-2 variants. Turning to the study itself: A participant enrolled in the COV1001 Ad26.COV2.S trial arm provided the sample.

The V gene lost 1 base and the J gene lost 5 bases, with 25 bases spanning the gap. Looked up from germline, CDR1 is KGHDR and CDR2 is SFDVKD. The length of the CDR3 is 19 residues. Study-level findings and limits: Vaccine and placebo groups showed comparable non-spike TCR breadth. Total T cell responses may have been underestimated by the TCR breadth and depth analyses.

The repertoire was sequenced with immunoSEQ multiplex PCR; TCRdb's copy has only in-frame clones and lacks some. Among some 240,000 clones, around 88% were seen once, and the ten largest hold roughly 3%. Treatment reported: 15 to 20 received Ad26.COV2.S at low or high dose, single or two shots; about 5 received placebo; per-sample allocation not given. Samples were taken on day 63 after the first vaccine or placebo injection. It was Wuhan-strain SARS-CoV-2 spike that the Ad26 vaccine vector expressed. The source material was peripheral blood, sampled in a trial of Ad26.COV2.S vaccine versus placebo. The genes are TRBV24-1 and TRBJ2-5; no firm D call. This receptor was identified in a person aged 18-60 years who received the Ad26.COV2.S COVID-19 vaccine or a placebo. The CDR3 DNA follows: TGTGCCACCAGTGATTTTTCCCCGACCCTTTCCCGGACGAAGGAGACCCAGTACTTC. It yields the protein CATSDFSPTLSRTKETQYF.